This TCR beta chain is from a study of blood T cells in healthy people across ages. Findings and caveats of the study: Per million T cells, TCR beta diversity dropped roughly linearly as age increased.

V gave up 4 bases and J gave up 4 bases, with 15 bases separating them. The CDR3 extends over 15 amino acids. The germline CDR1 and CDR2 sequences are MDHEN and SYDVKM. Total RNA amounts of at least 6 micrograms were extracted per sample. With respect to this clonotype: Its target is unknown.

With a J-beta primer mix and a sample-barcoded 5' primer, a second PCR ran about 7 to 11 cycles. Samples each returned at least 3 million CDR3-containing paired-end reads. MiXCR, run by TCRdb on the 5' RACE reads, gives a single entry per CDR3 protein. The data hold about 580,000 distinct CDR3 sequences, with 40% to 50% observed a single time. The sample was blood. The clonotype comes from a man of 80 years or more in good health. The V gene is TRBV28, the J gene TRBJ2-3; tentatively, D is TRBD1 or TRBD2 (7 bases each). The CDR3 is CASSSGGVGADTQYF. The CDR3 DNA is TGTGCCAGCAGTTCAGGGGGGGTAGGTGCAGATACGCAGTATTTT.